This T cell receptor beta chain was documented in a study of tumor and adjacent non-tumor tissue in lung cancer (dated by TCRdb to the late 2010s). For the wider study: Patients with adenocarcinoma (roughly 12), squamous cell carcinoma (2) and small cell lung cancer (1) were included in the cohort. Ages among the 15 or so patients ranged from roughly 31 to 76 years, there were roughly 10 men and 5 women, and disease was at TNM stage I to III. In total, sequencing yielded 130,000,000 or so productive TCRbeta reads, which works out to an average of approximately 4 million reads per sample. Bulk TCRbeta repertoires were compared between lung tumor tissue and matched distant non-tumor lung tissue obtained from approximately 16 lung cancer patients. For each patient, one tumor sample and one normal lung sample were taken, giving a few dozen paired specimens that underwent TCRbeta CDR3 sequencing.

RNA was isolated from bulk, unsorted tissue, and RNA quality was assessed with a NanoDrop ND-1000 and an Agilent 2100. The donors were newly diagnosed lung cancer patients admitted for thoracic surgery in China from August to November 2014 who had not received prior chemotherapy. The study excluded patients who had received radiotherapy or chemotherapy before or who had another cancer at the same time. Pieces of surgical tissue measuring about 1-2 cm3 were kept in RNAlater solution and stored at -80 degrees C until use. Library construction relied on multiplex PCR. The instrument given in TCRdb is Illumina HiSeq 2500. TCRbeta libraries were constructed through three rounds of nested PCR with primers (Table S4) according to protocols modified from ARM-PCR. Before sequencing, PCR products of 200-500 bp were excised from the gel and purified with the QIAquick gel extraction kit. The published analysis was carried out like this. Trimmomatic was used to clean the reads, FLASH merged the cleaned reads into complete CDR3 sequences, and MiTCR assigned the sequences to V(D)J germline segments. VDJtools was used to compute clonal diversity as the inverse Simpson's index. Productive reads were defined as in-frame sequences without a premature stop codon. TCRdb trimmed the raw reads at Q25, called clones with MiXCR and kept productive beta chains. For every CDR3 protein sequence, its rows merge into one entry that carries the most common genes and DNA. The V and J calls shown here were made by TCRdb, not taken from the authors' results. For this sample there are some 100,000 distinct CDR3 sequences; more than 70% appear just once. The ten largest clones add up to 37% of the sample.

The CDR3 adds up to 16 amino acids, both ends counted. Of the read, only the CDR3 DNA is kept; its 48 bases are in frame from base 1. V and J are truncated by 3 bases and 4 bases respectively, leaving an intervening sequence of 18 bases. Of note for this clonotype: Its antigen target is currently unknown. Without the conserved terminal phenylalanine or tryptophan, this CDR3 likely stems from a read error.

What the research found in general, with its limitations: Significantly higher TCR diversity (inverse Simpson) was observed in tumor tissue than in normal lung tissue (roughly 390 vs 170, P = 0.0075, Mann-Whitney U test). Only 15 patients were included in the cohort, and the need for larger samples and more detailed clinical data was noted by the authors. Younger patients had significantly higher TCR diversity, and higher tumor TCR diversity was associated with shorter overall and disease-free survival. Neither the sequencing platform nor unique molecular identifiers are named or mentioned anywhere in the methods. Peripheral blood was not sequenced, so blood TCRbeta repertoires were not examined in the lung cancer patients of the study. A significantly larger cumulative share of the repertoire was made up by the top 100 clones in normal lung than in tumor tissue.

Recombination joined TRBV12-3 or TRBV12-4 with TRBJ1-2, with the D gene not clear enough to name. The clonotype was recovered from a woman aged 55-69 years with non-small cell lung cancer. Specimen: lung tumor tissue. The bases are TGTGCCAGCAGTTTGGCCAGACAAGCAAACCTCTATGGCTACACCCTC. This gives the protein CASSLARQANLYGYTL.